This is a list of T cell receptor beta chains from one sample in a study of vaccination effects on CD4 cells after COVID-19. These receptors have no identified antigens. Some clones are missing from TCRdb's copy, which holds only in-frame ones; the method was immunoSEQ multiplex PCR. This table holds fewer than 55,000 clones, nearly 80% found once. This material consisted of CD4+ T cells from PBMCs cultured with HCoV-OC43 spike peptides, taken before COVID-19 vaccination. The receptors here all came from a human donor who received a COVID-19 vaccine. Both conserved end residues are part of each CDR3. D genes are given only for firm matches. For some rows the clone size is stated as once, few or many, or as a class when expanded; others skip it.

V gene: TRBV21-1; J gene: TRBJ1-5; D gene: NA; clone size: NA; CDR3 protein: CASIDGTGVMESNQPQHF; CDR3 DNA: TGTGCCAGCATCGATGGGACAGGGGTAATGGAAAGCAATCAGCCCCAGCATTTT
V gene: TRBV24-1; J gene: TRBJ1-5; D gene: NA; clone size: NA; CDR3 protein: CATSDPGLGSNQPQHF; CDR3 DNA: TGTGCCACCAGTGACCCAGGGCTGGGGAGCAATCAGCCCCAGCATTTT
V gene: TRBV19; J gene: TRBJ2-3; D gene: TRBD2; clone size: NA; CDR3 protein: CASSIRRGGITDTQYF; CDR3 DNA: TGTGCCAGTAGTATACGGCGGGGGGGCATCACAGATACGCAGTATTTT
V gene: TRBV29-1; J gene: TRBJ1-4; D gene: TRBD1; clone size: NA; CDR3 protein: CSVEETGSSEKLFF; CDR3 DNA: TGCAGCGTTGAAGAGACAGGGTCCAGTGAAAAACTGTTTTTT
V gene: TRBV27; J gene: TRBJ2-6; D gene: NA; clone size: once; CDR3 protein: CASGKTSSGANVLTF; CDR3 DNA: TGTGCCAGCGGGAAGACTAGCTCTGGGGCCAACGTCCTGACTTTC
V gene: TRBV3-1/TRBV3-2; J gene: TRBJ1-1; D gene: NA; clone size: NA; CDR3 protein: CASSQLQGAATEAFF; CDR3 DNA: TGTGCCAGCAGCCAATTACAGGGAGCGGCCACTGAAGCTTTCTTT
V gene: TRBV25-1; J gene: TRBJ2-2; D gene: NA; clone size: NA; CDR3 protein: CASSRPGGGAGELFF; CDR3 DNA: TGTGCCAGCTCCCGGCCCGGGGGCGGCGCCGGGGAGCTGTTTTTT
V gene: TRBV2; J gene: TRBJ1-5; D gene: NA; clone size: few; CDR3 protein: CASSEVSGRANQPQHF; CDR3 DNA: NA
V gene: TRBV6-5; J gene: TRBJ1-3; D gene: NA; clone size: NA; CDR3 protein: CASSYSRAAGDTIYF; CDR3 DNA: TGTGCCAGCAGTTACTCGAGGGCAGCCGGGGACACCATATATTTT
V gene: TRBV2; J gene: TRBJ2-5; D gene: NA; clone size: NA; CDR3 protein: CASSVSPGKETQYF; CDR3 DNA: TGTGCCAGCAGTGTATCGCCGGGGAAAGAGACCCAGTACTTC
V gene: TRBV18; J gene: TRBJ1-6; D gene: NA; clone size: NA; CDR3 protein: CASSSTGTPGTPLHF; CDR3 DNA: TGTGCCAGCTCATCGACCGGGACCCCGGGCACACCCCTCCACTTT
V gene: TRBV20-1; J gene: TRBJ1-2; D gene: TRBD1; clone size: NA; CDR3 protein: CSAPTGGGYTF; CDR3 DNA: TGCAGTGCCCCGACAGGGGGTGGCTACACCTTC